Sequencing of this TCR beta chain was carried out in a study of T cells after yellow fever vaccination. Study information: Libraries from low-cell-number fractions were prepared with the SMART-Seq v4 Ultra Low Input RNA kit.

Comment on this clonotype: Its antigen is not identified.

For TCR, cDNA came from 5'RACE template switching, which added a universal primer site and UMIs. TCRdb reprocessed the 5' RACE reads via MiXCR and lists one record per CDR3 protein. The sample includes about 320,000 distinct CDR3 sequences, roughly a tenth of them seen just once. There are 13 residues in the CDR3. V shed 4 bases and J shed 4 bases, with 12 bases lying between them. Per germline, CDR1 DFQATT and CDR2 SNEGSKA (reference sequence). Study results and caveats: FACS-sorted repertoires might harbor abundant contaminating clonotypes from the bulk population. The study re-detected most primary-vaccination clones after the booster (96% CD4, roughly 88% CD8).

The TCR comes from a young man who received the YFV17D yellow fever vaccine. The chain combines TRBV20-1 with TRBJ2-3, with D perhaps matching TRBD1 (6 bases). This material consisted of CD4+ T cells sorted from PBMCs, taken 45 days after the yellow fever booster vaccination. The CDR3 reads CSATARGADTQYF. The CDR3 region has the DNA TGCAGTGCTACGGCCAGGGGAGCAGATACGCAGTATTTT.